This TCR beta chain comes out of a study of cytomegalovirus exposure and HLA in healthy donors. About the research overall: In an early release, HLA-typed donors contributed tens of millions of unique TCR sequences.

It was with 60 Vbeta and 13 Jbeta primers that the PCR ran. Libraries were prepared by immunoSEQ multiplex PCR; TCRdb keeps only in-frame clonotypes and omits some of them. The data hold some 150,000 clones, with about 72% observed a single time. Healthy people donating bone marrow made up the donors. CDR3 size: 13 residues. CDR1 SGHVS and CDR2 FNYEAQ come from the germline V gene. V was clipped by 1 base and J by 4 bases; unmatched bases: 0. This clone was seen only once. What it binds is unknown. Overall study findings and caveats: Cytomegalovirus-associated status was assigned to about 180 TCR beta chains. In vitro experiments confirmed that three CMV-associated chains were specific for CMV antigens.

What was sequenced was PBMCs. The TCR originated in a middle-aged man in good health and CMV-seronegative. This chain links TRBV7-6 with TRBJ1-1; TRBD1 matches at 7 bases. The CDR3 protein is CASSLGQGTEAFF. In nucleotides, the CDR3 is TGTGCCAGCAGCTTAGGACAGGGCACTGAAGCTTTCTTT.